This T cell receptor (beta chain) is drawn from a study of Tregs in tolerant kidney transplant recipients (dated by TCRdb to the late 2010s). The study in broad terms: TCRbeta sequencing was used in the study to identify donor-specific regulatory T cells before combined kidney and bone marrow transplantation, and the identified cells were then tracked after transplant. TCRbeta repertoire sequencing was used in a few healthy controls to compare several methods for expanding Tregs specific for an allogeneic donor.

For TCRbeta CDR3 sequencing, genomic DNA from the sorted cells was extracted using the QIAGEN DNeasy Blood and Tissue Kit. Through immunoSEQ, high-throughput TCRbeta CDR3 sequencing was done commercially, including PCR amplification with internal controls and bias correction. The original methods were these. Unique productive TCRbeta sequences were defined by CDR3 nucleotide sequence where primers matched, otherwise by CDR3 amino acid sequence with Vbeta and Jbeta genes. To correct sorting error, sequences shared between sorted populations at a frequency ratio of 2:1 or less were removed; the rest were assigned to the higher population. Sequences were defined as donor-reactive when expanded at least 5-fold in CFSE-low cells versus unstimulated cells and present at a frequency of at least 0.01% in CFSE-low cells. Repertoire divergence was quantified by Jensen-Shannon divergence calculated from the top 100 TCRbeta sequences ranked by frequency. When a sample had multiple sequencing runs, each run was corrected for sorting error separately and the runs were then pooled. TCRdb holds this immuneACCESS table with in-frame rearrangements only. Some clones are missing; in checked studies, unresolved V genes explain under half, and the rest has no known cause. V, J and clone size were drawn from that table, and D and trimming were deduced from the DNA. This sample holds 46,000 or so clones; under 95% were observed only once. The ten largest account for 0.55% to 0.75% of the sample.

Thawed PBMCs were FACS-sorted into unstimulated Tregs (CD4+CD25+CD127-), CD4+ non-Tregs (CD4+CD25-), CD4 cells and CD8 cells. Thawed PBMCs were rested overnight at 37 degrees C with approximately 220 IU/ml IL-2 before Treg sorting. Blood from healthy controls was obtained either from healthy volunteers or as purchased buffy coats. Healthy control blood was processed to PBMCs by Ficoll density gradient and cryopreserved, and patient PBMCs were collected before and after transplant. The full study reports these points: Although technical replication error seemed to be minimal, the question of biological reproducibility was not addressed directly. Because only a small number of patients were included, the study had limitations, and the results will need to be validated in larger populations as well as under other immunosuppression protocols. Expanding Tregs with activated donor B cells appeared to identify the most biologically relevant and donor-specific TCRbeta repertoire.

About this clone itself: What antigen it recognizes has not been identified. No much larger clone is present one base from it, and per-base qualities are unavailable.

CDR1 and CDR2 (MNHEY, SMNVEV) derive from the germline V gene (reference sequence). The CDR3 spans 14 residues, from the cysteine through the phenylalanine. Only the CDR3 portion is preserved as DNA: 42 bases, with reading frame beginning at the first base. V trim: 2 bases; J trim: 7 bases; unmatched bases: 6. Sequenced input: Tregs from blood. Recombination connected TRBV27 to TRBJ1-2; the junction holds 8 bases that match TRBD1. This TCR came from a human donor in good health. The CDR3 corresponds to CASSLGQGMPGYTF. The sequenced DNA: TGTGCCAGCAGTTTAGGACAGGGAATGCCTGGCTACACCTTC.